This T cell receptor beta chain was retrieved from a study of post-analysis software for immune sequencing data (dated by TCRdb to about 2015). With regard to the full study: Relapsing-remitting, secondary progressive and progressive-relapsing multiple sclerosis were recorded as disease courses, and subtype annotation was lacking for some patients. Patient repertoires were compared against about twelve previously published healthy control repertoires from donors aged about 6 to 27 years. A subset of samples was prepared in parallel using single-end sample barcoding, then pooled and co-amplified after Illumina adapter ligation.

The library was produced with PCR. The sequencer was an Illumina HiSeq 2500. Unique molecular identifiers were incorporated into TCR beta cDNA libraries to reduce PCR and sequencing biases. Per 1 to 10 million input T cells, approximately 500,000 cDNA molecules were obtained, such that each molecule approximated one T cell. The patient libraries were prepared and sequenced with the same protocol used for the earlier healthy control dataset. Within a given batch, samples were prepared together, multiplexed and sequenced on the same HiSeq lane. The paper's processing steps were these. MIGEC handled the raw barcoded reads, throwing out single-read molecular identifier groups before consensus assembly and CDR3 extraction. VDJtools was used for post-analysis of the clonotype tables, and diversity was normalized by down-sampling every dataset to the size of the smallest sample. To correct batch-related cross-sample contamination, repertoire overlap clustering matched CDR3 amino acid sequences but not nucleotide sequences. TCRdb took the public reads, trimmed them with fastp at Q25, ran MiXCR for clone calling and kept in-frame beta chains. Rows with one shared CDR3 protein collapse into an entry with the most common genes and DNA. TCRdb's processing, not the authors', yielded these V and J calls. For this sample there are roughly 430,000 distinct CDR3 sequences; less than 40% appear just once. Approximately 7.6% of the sample comes from the top ten.

To demonstrate the VDJtools post-analysis software, TCR beta repertoires were profiled from the peripheral blood of 10 to 15 young patients with multiple sclerosis. The multiple sclerosis patients were children and adolescents ranging in age from about 6 to 17 years. On the study overall, not on this receptor specifically: Roughly 5 TRBV segments, including TRBV5-6, TRBV5-1 and TRBV20-1, were significantly more frequent in patients than controls. The control group was slightly older than the multiple sclerosis patient group. Direct clustering with F measure showed strong co-clustering of samples prepared in the same batch, prompting a batch-effect correction. Multiple sclerosis patients had significantly lower normalized Chao1 diversity than controls, a result that suggests substantial peripheral T-cell clonal expansion.

V gives up 3 bases and J gives up 8 bases, and the segment between their germline ends measures 13 bases. CDR1 LNHDA and CDR2 SQIVND are derived from the germline V gene (reference sequence). Inclusive of the bounding cysteine and phenylalanine, the CDR3 is 13 residues long. Only the CDR3 part of the read is kept: 39 bases, read in frame from the first base. About this clonotype itself: No antigen is known for it. Within one base of it there is no much larger clone, and no base qualities were kept.

The sequence joins TRBV19 to TRBJ1-2; the D segment could be TRBD1, given 5 matching bases. The TCR comes from a girl under 10 years old with multiple sclerosis. Sequenced material: blood. The nucleotides read TGTGCCAGTAGTATCGGGGCCGGAGGAGGCTACACCTTC. Protein translation: CASSIGAGGGYTF. Extended through the reference TRBV19 and TRBJ1-2 proteins, this CDR3 yields the full variable domain: DGGITQSPKYLFRKEGQNVTLSCEQNLNHDAMYWYRQDPGQGLRLIYYSQIVNDFQKGDIAEGYSVSREKKESFPLTVTSAQKNPTAFYLCASSIGAGGGYTFGSGTRLTVV.